This note documents a single TCR beta chain sequence. Assay used: immunoSEQ multiplex PCR; TCRdb lists only in-frame clones, some missing. The sample carries more than 120,000 clones, roughly 85% recorded once. The sample is drawn from a study of blood T cell repertoires in COVID-19. About the research overall: Sample material is recorded as cDNA or gDNA derived from T cells, B-cell-depleted T cells, or PBMCs.

Per the germline V gene, CDR1 is SGHTS and CDR2 is YDEGEE. The CDR3 contains 15 residues. The V end lost 5 bases, the J end lost 9 bases, and 21 bases lay between the germline ends. Sequences were obtained from peripheral blood. V gene TRBV5-8 combines with J gene TRBJ2-1, with a tentative D call TRBD2 (7 bases). This sequence was found in a human donor with acute or convalescent COVID-19. The donor label of this sample is uncertain. In DNA, the CDR3 is TGTGCCAGCAGGAGGGGGGCGGGAGAAATGGGTGAGCAGTTCTTC. It specifies CASRRGAGEMGEQFF. Together with reference TRBV5-8 and TRBJ2-1, the CDR3 gives the full variable domain: EAGVTQSPTHLIKTRGQQATLRCSPISGHTSVYWYQQALGLGLQFLLWYDEGEERNRGNFPPRFSGRQFPNYSSELNVNALELEDSALYLCASRRGAGEMGEQFFGPGTRLTVL.